This T cell receptor beta chain was documented in a study of regulatory T cells in long-lasting Graves disease. Study in general: To qualify as persistent, Graves' disease required over 5 years of antithyroid drugs with positive TSH receptor antibodies. Study observations and caveats: TRBV28, TRBJ1-2 and TRBJ2-5 were favored in persistent disease. A greater number of public clonotypes (roughly 2,800) was shared by persistent patients than by new patients (roughly 880).

J lost 6 bases, V lost 5 bases, and 5 bases had no gene match. The CDR3 runs to 14 residues. Germline values: CDR1 SGHTA, CDR2 FQGNSA. Time point here: persistent/refractory GD, antithyroid drugs over 5 years with positive TRAb. Isolated PBMC RNA provided the starting material for the TCR library. According to the study, TCR beta libraries were built with iRepertoire HTBI primers and CDR3-region Arm-PCR. Source study methods: Analysis of the samples identified around 60 TRBV and 14 to 15 TRBJ segments. TCRdb redid the calling of the multiplex PCR reads with MiXCR, one entry per CDR3 protein. The V and J calls were determined by TCRdb, not by the authors. The data show about 470,000 distinct CDR3 sequences, roughly a fifth seen once. With respect to this clonotype: Its target is unknown.

The chain combines TRBV7-2 with TRBJ2-3; TRBD2 aligns across 10 bases. Here the sequenced sample was peripheral blood mononuclear cells (PBMCs), taken when the disease was refractory, from a patient treated with antithyroid drugs. This TCR derives from a female donor with Graves disease. The DNA for the CDR3 is TGTGCCAGCAGCCCTACTAGCGGGGCTGATACGCAGTATTTT. This codes for CASSPTSGADTQYF.